Described below is a single T cell receptor (beta chain) sequence and its context. As yet, its antigen is unknown. The sample comes from a study of shared clonotypes between healthy human individuals. Background on the study: Researchers drew samples from two women and three men aged 18 to 49. Study outcomes and limitations: Sampling involved blood alone; tissue repertoires likely differ.

V lost 4 bases and J lost 7, with 8 bases in between. This CDR3 spans 13 amino acids. Germline V CDR1 and CDR2: SGHAT, FQNNGV. Source study methods: As immunoSEQ supplied junction-only sequences (without quality scores), filtering differed. Sequencing used immunoSEQ multiplex PCR; TCRdb keeps in-frame clones, though not all of them. V and J calls and clone size are copied from that table; D and trimming were computed from the DNA. The sample records 520,000 or so clones, roughly 78% being singletons. The clonotype comes from a woman aged 40 to 49 in good health. Some clones in this sample may be carry-over from other donors' samples. The J gene is TRBJ1-6, the V gene TRBV11-2; no reliable D call. The sequencing sample was made of PBMCs. CDR3 DNA sequence: TGTGCCAGCAGCTCGGACTTCAATTCACCCCTCCACTTT. This translates into CASSSDFNSPLHF.